The clone carrying this T cell receptor beta chain has a handful of counts. At the DNA level, this CDR3 is encoded by other sequences in the same sample as well. This sample is drawn from a study of blood T cell repertoires in COVID-19. Looking at the study overall: Sites across the United States, Italy and Spain contributed samples from acute and convalescent COVID-19. From T cells, B-cell-depleted T cells, or PBMCs came the material, which was cDNA or gDNA.

CDR3 length equals 12 residues. V shed 3 bases and J shed 7 bases, with 3 bases lying between them. Germline V gene data show CDR1 as KGHDR and CDR2 as SFDVKD. Per the original data handling: It was from reference gene primer amplification that nucleated cell counts were estimated. The protocol was immunoSEQ multiplex PCR, while the TCRdb copy is restricted to in-frame clones and leaves out a portion. The V and J calls and the clone size are those of that table, but D and trimming were determined from the DNA. Found here are about 180,000 clones, around 84% of them singletons; the top ten hold about 7%.

V is TRBV24-1 and J is TRBJ1-6; the D is unclear. The TCR comes from a man between 50 and 59 years old with active or convalescent COVID-19. Sequenced: peripheral blood. The DNA of the CDR3 is TGTGCCACCAGTGATCCGAATTCACCCCTCCACTTT. Encoded protein: CATSDPNSPLHF.